These 20 T cell receptor beta chains share one sample of origin, sequenced in a study of shared clonotypes between healthy human individuals (dated by TCRdb to 2019 to 2021). The method behind the library was the immunoSEQ multiplex PCR assay. As stored in TCRdb, this immuneACCESS dataset retains in-frame rearrangements with V and J assigned. A fraction of the clones does not appear; measured against another copy, unresolved V genes explain less than half of the discrepancy, and the remainder lacks a known reason. Within this sample are roughly 720,000 clones, with 90% of them counted one time only. Of the sample, 34% is held by the ten largest clones. Sequenced material: memory CD8+ T cells from PBMCs. The meaning of the sample's cell subset or site label: CD45RO+ cells pooled with CCR7-negative TemRA cells. The receptors stem from a man aged 18 to 30 in good health. Some clones in this sample may be carry-over from other donors' samples.

This clone was detected once. The gene calls are TRBV7-9 and TRBJ2-2, with TRBD2 identical over 8 bases. From germline, CDR1 is SEHNR and CDR2 FQNEAQ (reference sequence). The CDR3 sequence is 18 residues long. After removal of 7 bases from V and 3 bases from J, the junction contained 16 bases not matched to a gene. The CDR3 region is CASTSSRGTGGDTGELFF. CDR3 in DNA: TGTGCCAGCACCTCCTCCCGGGGTACGGGAGGGGACACCGGGGAGCTGTTTTTT.

The chain links TRBV7-9 to TRBJ2-3, with 9 positions matching TRBD2. The V and J ends lost 5 bases and 6 bases, in that order; junction bases with no gene match: 9. CDR3 length equals 15 residues. Germline V gives CDR1 SEHNR, CDR2 FQNEAQ (reference sequence). CDR3 in DNA: TGTGCCAGCAGCCGAGCTAGCGGGAACGAGGATACGCAGTATTTT. This encodes CASSRASGNEDTQYF.

This clone was detected a few times. The V call is TRBV29-1, the J call TRBJ1-2; D may be TRBD1 (5 bases). CDR1 is SQVTM and CDR2 is ANQGSEA in the germline V gene. The CDR3 is made up of 13 amino acids. The V and J ends lost 7 bases and 5 bases respectively, with 17 bases between them. The CDR3 sequence is CSGGTPGTYGYTF. CDR3 DNA: TGCAGCGGGGGAACTCCCGGGACTTATGGCTACACCTTC.

The table lists this clone with a count of one. The J gene is TRBJ2-3, the V gene TRBV2; tentative D call: TRBD1 (5 bases). Germline assignment: CDR1 SNHLY and CDR2 FYNNEI. There are 15 residues in the CDR3. V gave up 4 bases and J gave up 2 bases, with 13 bases separating them. The CDR3 nucleotides are TGTGCCAGCAGTGCTGATGGGGCGCACACAGATACGCAGTATTTT. Protein: CASSADGAHTDTQYF.

The chain employs TRBV11-3 and TRBJ2-5; 7 bases fit TRBD1. V lost 1 base to trimming and J lost 2 bases; unmatched junction nucleotides: 7. CDR3 length equals 16 residues. In germline, CDR1 is SGHNT, CDR2 YENEEA. Here the CDR3 DNA reads TGTGCCAGCAGCTTAGCCGGGACAGCCTCTCAAGAGACCCAGTACTTC. Encoded protein: CASSLAGTASQETQYF.

This clone has just a few counts. V is TRBV10-3 and J is TRBJ1-1; D is perhaps TRBD1 (5 bases). This CDR3 is 14 amino acids long. The germline gives CDR1 ENHRY, CDR2 SYGVKD. V dropped 9 bases and J dropped 5 bases, with 19 bases sitting between them. The CDR3: CAIGAPMRFTEAFF. In nucleotides, the CDR3 is TGTGCCATAGGGGCCCCGATGAGGTTTACTGAAGCTTTCTTT.

This clone occurred once. The chain recombines TRBV6-7 with TRBJ2-2, with a tentative D call TRBD2 (6 bases). TRBV6-7 is flagged as an ORF with uncertain function. There are 14 residues in the CDR3. Between the trimmed V and J ends, which lost 8 bases and 5 bases, there was a span of 15 bases. The DNA of the CDR3 is TGTGCCAGCCCTCCTTGGACTATTACCGGGGAGCTGTTTTTT. Translating gives CASPPWTITGELFF.

This clone was detected only a few times. The rearrangement uses TRBV27 and TRBJ1-4; D may be TRBD1 (5 bases). This CDR3 has 17 residues. V shed 3 bases and J shed 8 bases, with 22 bases lying between them. Germline V CDR1 and CDR2: MNHEY, SMNVEV (reference sequence). CDR3 DNA: TGTGCCAGCAGTTTGCTCTGGGGGACTGGCAATGGAGAAAAACTGTTTTTT. Amino acid sequence: CASSLLWGTGNGEKLFF. The entire variable domain, with the rest obtained from reference TRBV27 and TRBJ1-4, is as follows: EAQVTQNPRYLITVTGKKLTVTCSQNMNHEYMSWYRQDPGLGLRQIYYSMNVEVTDKGDVPEGYKVSRKEKRNFPLILESPSPNQTSLYFCASSLLWGTGNGEKLFFGSGTQLSVL.

The chain joins TRBV7-9 to TRBJ2-7, with a possible D match to TRBD1 (5 bases). From germline, CDR1 is SEHNR and CDR2 FQNEAQ (reference sequence). V was shortened by 3 bases and J by 2 bases, with 17 bases between the two germline ends. This CDR3 spans 16 amino acids. CDR3 protein: CASSFEQERGPYEQYF. CDR3 in DNA: TGTGCCAGCAGCTTCGAACAAGAAAGGGGTCCCTACGAGCAGTACTTC.

This chain uses TRBV21-1 with TRBJ2-6; whether TRBD1, the table's D call, matches the DNA was not checked. TRBV21-1 is flagged as a pseudogene. The CDR3 has 17 residues. The CDR3 here is CASSAHSRRSGANVLTF. CDR3 in DNA: TGTGCCAGCAGCGCCCATTCCCGCAGGTCTGGGGCCAACGTCCTGACTTTC.

The chain combines TRBV6-5 with TRBJ1-5; D perhaps matches TRBD1 (5 bases). The CDR3 is made up of 15 amino acids. CDR1 and CDR2 (germline): MNHEY, SVGAGI. Trimming took off 5 bases at V and 7 bases at J, with 18 bases between the two ends. The CDR3 is CASSPKDRDRQPQHF. In DNA, the CDR3 is TGTGCCAGCAGTCCGAAAGACAGAGACCGGCAGCCCCAGCATTTT.

The gene calls are TRBV15 and TRBJ2-1; D possibly corresponds to TRBD2 (6 bases). V shed 2 bases and J shed 7 bases, with 9 bases lying between them. The CDR3 loop spans 13 amino acids. Looked up from germline, CDR1 is LNHNV and CDR2 is YYDKDF (reference sequence). DNA for the CDR3: TGTGCCACCAGCAGAACTCGGGAGAATGAGCAGTTCTTC. Its protein product is CATSRTRENEQFF.

CDR3 residues: CASSPGTGSTEAFF. Written as DNA, the CDR3 is TGTGCCAGTAGTCCCGGGACAGGGAGCACTGAAGCTTTCTTT. The chain has TRBV19 and TRBJ1-1; the match to TRBD1 covers 9 bases. Germline lookup yields CDR1 LNHDA and CDR2 SQIVND (reference sequence). V lost 5 bases to trimming and J lost 4 bases; unmatched junction nucleotides: 5. The CDR3 length is 14 residues. Full variable domain (outside the CDR3, taken from reference TRBV19 and TRBJ1-1): DGGITQSPKYLFRKEGQNVTLSCEQNLNHDAMYWYRQDPGQGLRLIYYSQIVNDFQKGDIAEGYSVSREKKESFPLTVTSAQKNPTAFYLCASSPGTGSTEAFFGQGTRLTVV.

The rearrangement links TRBV2 to TRBJ2-5; D might be TRBD1 (5 bases). Germline-derived CDR1 and CDR2 are SNHLY and FYNNEI. The CDR3 covers 15 residues. V dropped 8 bases and J dropped 5 bases, with 21 bases sitting between them. DNA for the CDR3: TGTGCCAGCCAGGTACAGGCAGGGTCTCGGGAGACCCAGTACTTC. As protein: CASQVQAGSRETQYF.

The chain is built from TRBV5-6 and TRBJ1-1; 8 nucleotides align to TRBD1. Germline values: CDR1 SGHDT, CDR2 YYEEEE. This CDR3 is built from 15 residues. J was trimmed by 5 bases and V by 4 bases; bases with no gene match: 10. Here the CDR3 reads CASSSWTGWTTEAFF. In DNA form, the CDR3 reads TGTGCCAGCAGCAGCTGGACAGGGTGGACGACTGAAGCTTTCTTT.

The CDR3 is CASSEPADLNTDTQYF. CDR3 sequence (DNA): TGTGCCAGCAGTGAACCAGCGGACCTCAACACAGATACGCAGTATTTT. The V and J genes are TRBV2 and TRBJ2-3; D perhaps matches TRBD2 (5 bases). Trimming pared 2 bases from V and 2 bases from J, leaving 14 bases between. Germline values: CDR1 SNHLY, CDR2 FYNNEI. The CDR3 is made up of 16 amino acids.

This clone was observed a single time. The V gene is TRBV2, the J gene TRBJ2-2; the match to TRBD1 covers 8 bases. Germline values: CDR1 SNHLY, CDR2 FYNNEI. CDR3 length: 13 residues. With V trimmed by 6 bases and J by 5 bases, 2 bases remained unmatched. The CDR3 sequence: CASRWTGTGELFF. DNA for the CDR3: TGTGCCAGCAGGTGGACAGGGACCGGGGAGCTGTTTTTT. Full variable domain (missing parts from reference TRBV2 and TRBJ2-2): EPEVTQTPSHQVTQMGQEVILRCVPISNHLYFYWYRQILGQKVEFLVSFYNNEISEKSEIFDDQFSVERPDGSNFTLKIRSTKLEDSAMYFCASRWTGTGELFFGEGSRLTVL.

The chain has TRBV11-2 and TRBJ2-7; 10 positions agree with TRBD2. Looked up from germline, CDR1 is SGHAT and CDR2 is FQNNGV. This CDR3 contains 15 residues. V shed 1 base and J 2 bases; nucleotides not matched to a gene: 2. The CDR3 DNA sequence: TGTGCCAGCAGCTTAGGGGGACTAGCGACCTACGAGCAGTACTTC. Residues: CASSLGGLATYEQYF.

The chain recombines TRBV19 with TRBJ2-3; 11 bases fit TRBD2. After removal of 6 bases from V and 5 bases from J, the junction contained 10 bases not matched to a gene. CDR3 length equals 16 residues. In germline, CDR1 is LNHDA, CDR2 SQIVND (reference sequence). The CDR3 bases are TGTGCCAGTAGACATCGACTAGCGGGAAGTGAAGATACGCAGTATTTT. It yields the protein CASRHRLAGSEDTQYF.

This chain connects TRBV15 to TRBJ1-1; D possibly corresponds to TRBD1 (5 bases). The V end lost 5 bases, the J end lost 6 bases, and 10 bases lay between the germline ends. In germline, CDR1 is LNHNV, CDR2 YYDKDF (reference sequence). There are 12 residues in the CDR3. The chain's CDR3 is CATSVGDPEAFF. As DNA, the CDR3 is TGTGCCACCAGCGTCGGGGACCCTGAAGCTTTCTTT.